This note documents a single TCR beta chain sequence. This record belongs to a study of blood T cell repertoires in COVID-19. Original data processing: Amplifying reference gene primers gave estimates of nucleated cell counts. TCRdb's copy holds only in-frame clones and misses some; the assay was immunoSEQ multiplex PCR. V and J calls and clone size come straight from that table; D and trimming were deduced from the DNA. The sample carries over 200,000 clones, about four fifths recorded once. Study members were between about 18 and 95 years old and lived in approximately 25 US regions. CDR3 length equals 13 residues. Germline V CDR1 and CDR2: LGHNA, YSLEER. With V trimmed by 3 bases and J by 4 bases, 2 bases remained unmatched.

This receptor was taken from a woman aged 45-65 years with acute COVID-19. The sample comprised PBMCs or T cells enriched from blood (not recorded which). The gene calls are TRBV4-3 and TRBJ1-2; 7 bases agree with TRBD1. CDR3 bases: TGCGCCAGCAGCCAGCCAGGGGGCTATGGCTACACCTTC. It codes for CASSQPGGYGYTF.